This section outlines one TCR beta chain sequence together with its context. Its antigen remains unidentified. Only in-frame clones appear in the TCRdb table, and some are missing; sequencing was by immunoSEQ multiplex PCR. This sample has about 11,000 clones, with about three quarters found just once. This record belongs to a study of early stage breast cancer tumors. Overall study findings and caveats: Tumors had roughly 2.5-fold higher T cell density than normal breast.

The CDR3 extends over 16 amino acids. The origin of this receptor is a person aged 40 to 49 with breast cancer. The sequenced sample consisted of breast tumor tissue. The V call is TRBV12-1, the J call TRBJ2-1; the table's TRBD1 call for D was not verified on the DNA. TRBV12-1 is classified as a pseudogene. This CDR3 is CASIEKGVPSYNEQFF. The CDR3 DNA sequence: TGTGCCAGCATCGAGAAGGGGGTACCTTCCTACAATGAGCAGTTCTTC.